Below are 5 T cell receptor beta chains sequenced from a single sample in a study of cytomegalovirus exposure and HLA in healthy donors. The PCR used 60 Vbeta and 13 Jbeta primers. Repertoires were generated with immunoSEQ multiplex PCR, while TCRdb's copy carries only in-frame clones and drops some. This sample carries about 210,000 clones, roughly 83% of them seen once, and the ten largest clones take roughly 0.4%. Material for sequencing was PBMCs. The origin of the receptors is a male donor in good health and CMV-seropositive.

In this sample, this clone turned up a few times. CDR3 coding DNA: TGTGCCAGCAGCCCGCATGGGCTCCAAGAGACCCAGTACTTC. This gives the protein CASSPHGLQETQYF. The chain couples TRBV4-2 to TRBJ2-5; no reliable D call. Deletions cut 4 bases from V and 1 base from J, with 10 bases between. Germline CDR1 and CDR2: LGHNA and YNFKEQ. The CDR3 is 14 residues long.

The chain links TRBV6-6 to TRBJ1-4; unclear D gene. The CDR3 has 14 residues. The germline V gene has CDR1 MNHNY and CDR2 SVGAGI (reference sequence). Trimming took off 5 bases at V and 3 bases at J, with 10 bases between the two ends. CDR3 sequence reads: CASSEGLPNEKLFF. CDR3 coding DNA: TGTGCCAGCAGTGAGGGTCTTCCTAATGAAAAACTGTTTTTT.

The J gene is TRBJ2-5, the V gene TRBV30, with 7 bases matching TRBD2. CDR1 and CDR2 from the germline V gene are GTSNPN and SVGIG (reference sequence). This CDR3 comprises 13 residues. J gave up 5 bases and V 0 bases, and 3 bases lay outside the gene matches. This chain's CDR3 is CAWSVRRGETQYF. The CDR3 DNA is TGTGCCTGGAGTGTACGGCGGGGGGAGACCCAGTACTTC.

The chain combines TRBV7-3 with TRBJ2-7, with D perhaps matching TRBD1 (6 bases). Germline CDR1 SGHTA, CDR2 FQGTGA. V was clipped by 3 bases and J by 5 bases, with 11 bases between them. The CDR3 spans 13 residues. CDR3 nucleotide sequence: TGTGCCAGCAGCTTGCAGACAGGCGACGAGCAGTACTTC. Translation: CASSLQTGDEQYF.

The chain couples TRBV7-2 to TRBJ2-7; 8 positions agree with TRBD1. With 2 bases clipped from V and 4 bases from J, the junction kept 4 bases outside the gene matches. The CDR3 totals 14 residues. Germline V gene sequence: CDR1 SGHTA, CDR2 FQGNSA. This chain's CDR3 is CASSLQGAVYEQYF. The DNA of the CDR3 is TGTGCCAGCAGCTTACAGGGGGCCGTTTACGAGCAGTACTTC. The entire variable domain, with the rest obtained from reference TRBV7-2 and TRBJ2-7, is as follows: GAGVSQSPSNKVTEKGKDVELRCDPISGHTALYWYRQSLGQGLEFLIYFQGNSAPDKSGLPSDRFSAERTGGSVSTLTIQRTQQEDSAVYLCASSLQGAVYEQYFGPGTRLTVT.